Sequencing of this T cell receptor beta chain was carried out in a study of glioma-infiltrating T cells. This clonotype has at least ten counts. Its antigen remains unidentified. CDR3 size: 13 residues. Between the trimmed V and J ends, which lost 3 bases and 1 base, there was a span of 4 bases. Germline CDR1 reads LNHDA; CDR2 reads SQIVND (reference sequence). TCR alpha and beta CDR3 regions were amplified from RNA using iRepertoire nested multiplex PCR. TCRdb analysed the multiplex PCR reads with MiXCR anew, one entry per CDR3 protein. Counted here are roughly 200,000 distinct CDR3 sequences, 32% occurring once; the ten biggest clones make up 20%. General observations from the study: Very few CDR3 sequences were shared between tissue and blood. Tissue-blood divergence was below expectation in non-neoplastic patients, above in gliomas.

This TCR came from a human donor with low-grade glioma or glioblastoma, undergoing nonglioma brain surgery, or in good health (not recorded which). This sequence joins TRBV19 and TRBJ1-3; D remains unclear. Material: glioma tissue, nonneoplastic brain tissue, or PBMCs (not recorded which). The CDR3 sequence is CASSMTSGNTIYF. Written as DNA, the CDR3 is TGTGCCAGTAGTATGACATCTGGAAACACCATATATTTT.